Detailed here is one T cell receptor beta chain. This entry comes from a study of shared clonotypes between healthy human individuals. Across the whole study: Each donor's CD4 naive and CD4 memory cells filled three plates apiece, CD8 naive two, and CD8 memory one.

The naive CD8 fraction comprised CD45RO-negative cells positively selected for CCR7 and excluded terminally differentiated effector memory CD45RA+ cells. Sequencing was performed with immunoSEQ multiplex PCR; in TCRdb, only in-frame clones are kept and a portion is missing. The data hold around 1.9 million clones, with just over 90% observed a single time. The CDR3 extends over 16 amino acids. Trimming cost V 7 bases and J 3 bases, with 22 bases left between them. The clonotype comes from a man aged 18-30 years in good health. Some clones in this sample may be carry-over from other donors' samples. The V and J genes are TRBV23-1 and TRBJ2-7, with D hard to call. TRBV23-1 is an ORF, and what it does is uncertain. Material for sequencing was naive CD8+ T cells from PBMCs. The CDR3 DNA reads as TGCGCCAGCACCCCGACTCCGGCCCCACCAGGCTACGAGCAGTACTTC. Translated, it gives CASTPTPAPPGYEQYF.